Listed here are 32 T cell receptor beta chains from one sample, sequenced in a study of T cell clonality in common variable immunodeficiency. Measured with immunoSEQ multiplex PCR; TCRdb has only the in-frame clones, and not every one. This sample comprises 50,000 to 65,000 clones, none seen once only. The specimen sequenced was peripheral blood mononuclear cells. Every receptor here comes from a person aged 18-70 years in good health.

This clone was recorded at least ten times. The CDR3 is cut off 3 residues early in the read; its end comes from the germline J gene. This chain uses TRBV29-1 with TRBJ2-1; 9 nucleotides align to TRBD1. The J segment lost 5 bases and the V segment lost 8 bases, leaving 16 bases of the junction unmatched. The CDR3 extends over 16 amino acids. Germline CDR1 and CDR2: SQVTM and ANQGSEA. This chain's CDR3 is CSLSGATGGSDNEQFF. The CDR3 bases that were read are TGCAGCCTTTCCGGGGCGACAGGGGGAAGTGACAATGAG.

This clone was found many times. The read stops 3 residues short of the end of the CDR3; the missing end is completed from the germline J gene. This sequence joins TRBV20-1 and TRBJ1-5; D might be TRBD1 (6 bases). V was pared by 3 bases and J by 3 bases, with 15 bases between. Looked up from germline, CDR1 is DFQATT and CDR2 is SNEGSKA (reference sequence). The CDR3 is 15 residues long. The covered CDR3 bases are TGCAGTGCTAGTACCCTAGGACAGAACAATCAGCCC. This encodes CSASTLGQNNQP. The whole CDR3 protein is CSASTLGQNNQPQHF.

This clone has ten or more counts. Sequencing ends 3 residues short of the CDR3 end; the germline J gene provides the rest. The genes are TRBV4-1 and TRBJ1-2; no reliable D call. Germline V lookup: CDR1 MGHRA, CDR2 YSYEKL. The CDR3 consists of 12 residues. The V end lost 6 bases, the J end lost 3 bases, and 8 bases lay between the germline ends. The DNA read from the CDR3 is TGCGCCAGCAGAGACGGGGACTATGGC. Its protein product is CASRDGDYG. The entire CDR3 protein reads CASRDGDYGYTF.

The sample holds many counts of this clone. The read terminates 3 residues before the CDR3 end, so the remaining end is supplied by the germline J gene. The V and J genes are TRBV18 and TRBJ2-2, with TRBD1 matching over 8 bases. This CDR3 has 16 residues. The V gene end was trimmed by 2 bases and the J gene end by 5 bases; junction bases not matched to a gene: 7. Germline CDR1 and CDR2: KGHSH and LQKENI. The CDR3 DNA, read in part, is TGTGCCAGCTCACCATTGGCAGGGGGCGAAACCGGGGAG. Its translation: CASSPLAGGETGE. The whole CDR3 region reads CASSPLAGGETGELFF.

In this sample, this clone turned up many times. The CDR3 bases that were read are TGTGCCAGTAGTGAGGGAACTTGGGGCGAAAAA. Residues: CASSEGTWGEK. The whole CDR3 reads CASSEGTWGEKLFF. V gene TRBV19 combines with J gene TRBJ1-4, with a possible D match to TRBD1 (5 bases). The read ends 3 residues shy of where the CDR3 ends; the end is completed using the germline J gene. Trimming shortened V by 5 bases and J by 8 bases, and 15 bases separated the two germline ends. Germline CDR1 and CDR2: LNHDA and SQIVND (reference sequence). The CDR3 contains 14 residues.

This clone was counted ten times or more. Read data end 3 residues before the CDR3 end; the end is taken from the germline J gene. This chain links TRBV7-3 with TRBJ2-5; D is possibly TRBD1 (8 bases). The CDR3 consists of 16 residues. V was cut by 5 bases and J by 7 bases, with 23 bases left in between. Germline lookup yields CDR1 SGHTA and CDR2 FQGTGA. The CDR3 loop is CASSPSSDRDYGTQYF. CDR3 DNA (partial): TGTGCCAGCAGCCCAAGCTCGGACAGGGACTACGGGACC.

This clone came up many times. The read comes to an end 3 residues before the CDR3 does, leaving the germline J gene to fill in the end. The chain is built from TRBV5-8 and TRBJ1-1; unclear D gene. V lost 3 bases to trimming and J lost 2 bases, with 14 bases between them. Germline V gives CDR1 SGHTS, CDR2 YDEGEE. The CDR3 consists of 15 residues. The DNA read from the CDR3 is TGTGCCAGCAGCTCTCGGTCCGACTTTAACACTGAA. It yields the protein CASSSRSDFNTE. The whole CDR3 region reads CASSSRSDFNTEAFF. The variable domain in full, with the rest retrieved from reference TRBV5-8 and TRBJ1-1, is EAGVTQSPTHLIKTRGQQATLRCSPISGHTSVYWYQQALGLGLQFLLWYDEGEERNRGNFPPRFSGRQFPNYSSELNVNALELEDSALYLCASSSRSDFNTEAFFGQGTRLTVV.

Many counts were recorded for this clone. Read data end 3 residues before the CDR3 end; the end is taken from the germline J gene. The V call is TRBV11-2, the J call TRBJ2-7; 11 bases are a match to TRBD2. CDR1 is SGHAT and CDR2 is FQNNGV in the germline V gene. The CDR3 extends over 14 amino acids. V shed 5 bases and J 4 bases; nucleotides not matched to a gene: 4. Partial CDR3 DNA: TGTGCCAGCAGCGTCGGGACTAGCGGATACGAG. This translates into CASSVGTSGYE. The CDR3 in full is CASSVGTSGYEQYF.

As for this clone: The CDR3 is cut off 3 residues early in the read; its end comes from the germline J gene. The chain joins TRBV2 to TRBJ2-7; 9 bases fit TRBD1. This CDR3 is 13 amino acids long. Per germline, CDR1 SNHLY and CDR2 FYNNEI. The V and J ends lost 8 bases and 2 bases, in that order; junction bases with no gene match: 4. The part of the CDR3 DNA that was read is TGTGCCAGCGTCCGGGACAGGGCCTACGAG. Translating gives CASVRDRAYE. The full CDR3 protein reads CASVRDRAYEQYF.

At least ten counts were recorded for this clone. The CDR3 loop reads CASGLVLGPGQGDYGYTF. Partial CDR3 DNA: TGTGCTAGTGGTTTGGTACTTGGACCGGGACAGGGTGACTATGGC. V and J are TRBV12-5 and TRBJ1-2, with 9 bases that match TRBD1. The read ends 3 residues before the CDR3 terminus; that terminus is restored from the germline J gene. This CDR3 contains 18 residues. Germline trimming cut 0 bases from V and 3 bases from J; bases unmatched to any gene: 11. In germline, CDR1 is LGHNT, CDR2 FRNRAP. The entire variable domain, with the rest obtained from reference TRBV12-5 and TRBJ1-2, is as follows: DARVTQTPRHKVTEMGQEVTMRCQPILGHNTVFWYRQTMMQGLELLAYFRNRAPLDDSGMPKDRFSAEMPDATLATLKIQPSEPRDSAVYFCASGLVLGPGQGDYGYTFGSGTRLTVV.

This clone was detected a few times. The read halts 3 residues ahead of the CDR3 end, with the missing end drawn from the germline J gene. This rearrangement joins TRBV10-2 to TRBJ2-7; D unresolved. Trimming removed 2 bases at V and 0 bases at J, with 8 bases between. The germline CDR1 and CDR2 sequences are WSHSY and SAAADI. The CDR3 covers 14 residues. The sequenced part of the CDR3 DNA is TGCGCCAGCAGTGAGAGCCTCCGCTCCTACGAG. Its translation: CASSESLRSYE. Given in full, the CDR3 is CASSESLRSYEQYF.

This clone has ten or more counts. The read comes to an end 3 residues before the CDR3 does, leaving the germline J gene to fill in the end. The chain uses TRBV5-1 and TRBJ2-1; maybe TRBD2 (6 bases). Germline values: CDR1 SGHRS, CDR2 YFSETQ. The V end lost 4 bases, the J end lost 2 bases, and 10 bases lay between the germline ends. This CDR3 contains 14 residues. The part of the CDR3 DNA that was read is TGCGCCAGCAGCCCACGGGGGACCTACAATGAG. Its protein is CASSPRGTYNE. The complete CDR3 sequence is CASSPRGTYNEQFF.

This clone has at least ten counts. The read terminates 3 residues before the CDR3 end, so the remaining end is supplied by the germline J gene. V and J are TRBV5-1 and TRBJ2-5, with TRBD1 as a possible D gene (6 bases). The CDR3 consists of 15 residues. V was clipped by 2 bases and J by 2 bases, with 13 bases between them. Germline-derived CDR1 and CDR2 are SGHRS and YFSETQ. This CDR3 is CASSFGQGSQETQYF. Incomplete CDR3 DNA: TGCGCCAGCAGCTTTGGCCAGGGGTCGCAAGAGACC.

This clone came up many times. The read ends 3 residues shy of where the CDR3 ends; the end is completed using the germline J gene. The chain links TRBV20-1 to TRBJ2-7; a weak D match, TRBD1 (6 bases). The germline gives CDR1 DFQATT, CDR2 SNEGSKA (reference sequence). V shed 7 bases and J shed 5 bases, with 18 bases lying between them. The CDR3 loop spans 13 amino acids. Partial CDR3 DNA: TGCAGTGTCACTCGCCCGGACAGAGACGAG. This gives the protein CSVTRPDRDE. The whole CDR3 sequence is CSVTRPDRDEQYF.

Ten or more counts support this clone. Read sequence stops 3 residues before the CDR3 end, and the germline J gene provides the missing end. The chain is built from TRBV7-9 and TRBJ1-1; TRBD1 aligns across 7 bases. The CDR3 has 13 amino acids. The germline V gene has CDR1 SEHNR and CDR2 FQNEAQ (reference sequence). CDR3 region: CASSLGEGAAAFF. The sequenced CDR3 bases are TGTGCCAGCAGCTTAGGGGAGGGGGCGGCT. Drawing the rest from reference TRBV7-9 and TRBJ1-1, the complete variable domain is DTGVSQNPRHKITKRGQNVTFRCDPISEHNRLYWYRQTLGQGPEFLTYFQNEAQLEKSRLLSDRFSAERPKGSFSTLEIQRTEQGDSAMYLCASSLGEGAAAFFGQGTRLTVV.

This clone came up many times. The sequence runs out 3 residues before the end of the CDR3; the remainder is reconstructed from the germline J gene. The genes are TRBV7-2 and TRBJ2-7, with D perhaps matching TRBD2 (6 bases). This CDR3 is built from 14 residues. V was pared by 5 bases and J by 3 bases, with 14 bases between. Looked up from germline, CDR1 is SGHTA and CDR2 is FQGNSA. The sequenced CDR3 bases are TGTGCCAGCAGCCAAAGACTAGGTGACTACGAG. Protein sequence: CASSQRLGDYE. The entire CDR3 protein reads CASSQRLGDYEQYF.

This clone was picked up many times. Coverage ceases 3 residues before the CDR3 finishes, and the germline J gene fills in the end. This chain links TRBV6-1 with TRBJ2-3; the match to TRBD2 covers 11 bases. Unmatched junction bases numbered 5, after V lost 4 bases and J lost 5 bases. The germline gives CDR1 MNHNS, CDR2 SASEGT. This CDR3 has 15 amino acids. CDR3 DNA (partial): TGTGCCAGCAGTGGCCTAGCGGGGGGCGGAGATACG. Protein sequence: CASSGLAGGGDT. The whole CDR3 region reads CASSGLAGGGDTQYF.

Many counts were recorded for this clone. The read ends 3 residues shy of where the CDR3 ends; the end is completed using the germline J gene. The V call is TRBV20-1, the J call TRBJ2-5; maybe TRBD2 (5 bases). The CDR3 loop spans 12 amino acids. CDR1 is DFQATT, CDR2 SNEGSKA, per germline (reference sequence). The V and J ends lost 6 bases and 5 bases respectively, with 13 bases between them. CDR3 protein: CSAPFTGETQYF. The CDR3 DNA, read in part, is TGCAGTGCCCCCTTTACGGGGGAGACC.

As to this clone: The read falls 3 residues short of the CDR3 end, and the missing part is taken from the germline J gene. V gene TRBV18 combines with J gene TRBJ2-5; maybe TRBD2 (6 bases). The ends were cut back, 3 bases at V and 5 bases at J, with 16 bases in the middle. CDR1 is KGHSH and CDR2 is LQKENI in the germline V gene. This CDR3 spans 15 amino acids. CDR3 DNA (partial): TGTGCCAGCTCACCGGAACTAGCCGTCCCGGAGACC. Encoded protein: CASSPELAVPET. The CDR3 in full is CASSPELAVPETQYF.

For this clone: This clone may be a read error of a much larger clone one base away. The DNA ends 3 residues before the CDR3 does, and the rest of the CDR3 is filled in from the germline J gene. The chain couples TRBV11-2 to TRBJ2-2; no definite D call. Trimming shortened V by 4 bases and J by 6 bases, and 3 bases separated the two germline ends. The CDR3 consists of 11 residues. Germline V gives CDR1 SGHAT, CDR2 FQNNGV. The CDR3 sequence is CASSSSGELFF. CDR3 bases read: TGTGCCAGCAGCTCCTCCGGGGAG. The full variable domain, with the rest looked up from reference TRBV11-2 and TRBJ2-2, is EAGVAQSPRYKIIEKRQSVAFWCNPISGHATLYWYQQILGQGPKLLIQFQNNGVVDDSQLPKDRFSAERLKGVDSTLKIQPAKLEDSAVYLCASSSSGELFFGEGSRLTVL.

This clone was picked up many times. The read terminates 3 residues ahead of where the CDR3 ends, so the germline J gene completes it. The chain links TRBV14 to TRBJ1-2, with 11 positions matching TRBD1. The CDR3 consists of 14 residues. Germline V gene lookup returns CDR1 SGHDN and CDR2 FVKESK. The CDR3 DNA, read in part, is TGTGCCAGCAGCCCCTTGAGGACAGGGGGCGGC. Translated, it gives CASSPLRTGGG. The entire CDR3 reads CASSPLRTGGGYTF.

The table lists this clone with many counts. Coverage ceases 3 residues before the CDR3 finishes, and the germline J gene fills in the end. The chain has TRBV11-2 and TRBJ2-1; a weak D match, TRBD2 (6 bases). Germline assignment: CDR1 SGHAT and CDR2 FQNNGV. V lost 5 bases to trimming and J lost 8 bases, with 16 bases between them. The CDR3 contains 14 residues. CDR3 sequence reads: CASSARTRGDEQFF. The DNA read from the CDR3 is TGTGCCAGCAGCGCCAGGACGCGCGGGGATGAG.

This clone was counted many times. The read comes to an end 3 residues before the CDR3 does, leaving the germline J gene to fill in the end. The J gene is TRBJ2-1, the V gene TRBV2; 7 bases fit TRBD1. The CDR3 runs to 16 residues. Trimming at V came to 4 bases and at J to 0 bases, leaving 6 bases not matched to a gene. Germline V gene data show CDR1 as SNHLY and CDR2 as FYNNEI. CDR3 DNA (partial): TGTGCCAGCAGTGGCACGGGACAGAGCTCCTACAATGAG. Amino acids: CASSGTGQSSYNE. The full CDR3 protein reads CASSGTGQSSYNEQFF.

At least ten counts were recorded for this clone. The CDR3 goes on 3 residues after the read ends, and that part is filled in from the germline J gene. V and J are TRBV20-1 and TRBJ1-2, with 11 bases identical to TRBD1. The V and J ends lost 4 bases and 6 bases, in that order; junction bases with no gene match: 7. Germline V gives CDR1 DFQATT, CDR2 SNEGSKA (reference sequence). CDR3 length equals 14 residues. CDR3 DNA, as far as it was read: TGCAGTGCTAAAAGGGACAGGGGGATAGATGGC. As protein: CSAKRDRGIDG. The full CDR3 reads CSAKRDRGIDGYTF.

This clone was found many times. Coverage ceases 3 residues before the CDR3 finishes, and the germline J gene fills in the end. V usage is TRBV10-2 and J usage is TRBJ2-7; 9 nucleotides line up with TRBD2. The length of the CDR3 is 15 residues. The V and J ends lost 6 bases and 2 bases, in that order; junction bases with no gene match: 8. Germline V lookup: CDR1 WSHSY, CDR2 SAAADI. CDR3 sequence: CASRATSGPTYEQYF. Partial CDR3 DNA: TGCGCCAGCAGGGCTACTAGCGGGCCAACCTACGAG.

The table lists this clone with many counts. The read halts 3 residues ahead of the CDR3 end, with the missing end drawn from the germline J gene. The chain is built from TRBV12-3 or TRBV12-4 and TRBJ1-2; TRBD1 aligns across 8 bases. The ends lost 5 bases at V and 4 bases at J; junction bases unmatched: 6. The CDR3 totals 14 residues. The part of the CDR3 DNA that was read is TGTGCCAGCAGTGACAGGGGAATTGGCTATGGC. Translating gives CASSDRGIGYG. The full CDR3 is CASSDRGIGYGYTF.

This clone was recorded many times. The missing CDR3 end, 3 residues past where the read stops, is filled in from the germline J gene. The gene calls are TRBV4-2 and TRBJ2-1; D remains unclear. The CDR3 sequence is 14 residues long. The germline CDR1 and CDR2 sequences are LGHNA and YNFKEQ. V was cut by 0 bases and J by 7 bases, with 10 bases left in between. The CDR3 sequence is CASSQDTTGNEQFF. CDR3 bases read: TGTGCCAGCAGCCAAGATACGACGGGTAATGAG.

This clone was counted ten times or more. The missing CDR3 end, 3 residues past where the read stops, is filled in from the germline J gene. This chain connects TRBV7-3 to TRBJ2-2; 10 bases fit TRBD1. The CDR3 runs to 15 residues. Germline V CDR1 and CDR2: SGHTA, FQGTGA. Losses at the gene ends were 5 bases for V and 6 bases for J; bases not matched to a gene: 6. CDR3 region: CASSPSGTGAGELFF. CDR3 DNA (partial): TGTGCCAGCAGCCCGTCCGGGACAGGGGCCGGGGAG.

This clone occurred many times. The read finishes 3 residues shy of the CDR3 end, and the germline J gene is used to complete it. This rearrangement joins TRBV14 to TRBJ2-5; a possible D gene is TRBD1 (6 bases). Germline V gene lookup returns CDR1 SGHDN and CDR2 FVKESK. V was shortened by 1 base and J by 5 bases, with 8 bases between the two germline ends. CDR3 size: 13 residues. Partial CDR3 DNA: TGTGCCAGCAGCCAAGCAGGGGAGGAGACC. Translating gives CASSQAGEET. The whole CDR3 sequence is CASSQAGEETQYF.

This clone was detected ten times or more. The read is 3 residues too short to cover the CDR3 end, so that end is filled in from the germline J gene. The chain uses TRBV6-1 and TRBJ2-7; TRBD1 matches at 10 bases. This CDR3 contains 18 residues. V shed 2 bases and J 6 bases; nucleotides not matched to a gene: 16. Per the germline V gene, CDR1 is MNHNS and CDR2 is SASEGT. This CDR3 is CASSERGTGAPPTSEQYF. Incomplete CDR3 DNA: TGTGCCAGCAGTGAACGGGGGACAGGGGCCCCTCCCACCTCCGAG.

This clone was seen repeatedly, ten times or more. The DNA read from the CDR3 is TGTGCCAGCAGTGAAGGACAGGGGAGTGAAAAA. Its translation is CASSEGQGSEK. The CDR3 in its entirety is CASSEGQGSEKLFF. J is TRBJ1-4 and V is TRBV6-4; 9 bases fit TRBD1. The read finishes 3 residues shy of the CDR3 end, and the germline J gene is used to complete it. The CDR3 is 14 amino acids. The J segment lost 7 bases and the V segment lost 3 bases, leaving 3 bases of the junction unmatched. CDR1 is MRHNA and CDR2 is SNTAGT in the germline V gene.

Many counts were recorded for this clone. The CDR3 end is not reached by the read, which stops 3 residues before it; the germline J gene fills it in. The genes are TRBV23-1 and TRBJ2-7, with a tentative D call TRBD2 (6 bases). TRBV23-1 belongs to the ORF category, with a function that is uncertain. V lost 5 bases to trimming and J lost 2 bases, with 19 bases between them. This CDR3 is 16 amino acids long. Here the CDR3 reads CASSRSGQAGTYEQYF. The CDR3 DNA, read in part, is TGCGCCAGCAGTAGGAGCGGGCAGGCGGGAACCTACGAG.